Each of the 25 T cell receptor beta chains below was sequenced from the same sample in a study of beta chain features in type 1 diabetes. Every bit of the isolated RNA underwent reverse transcription, so sequencing read expressed TCRB transcripts. Generated by immunoSEQ multiplex PCR, the TCRdb table keeps only in-frame clones and is missing some. In the table there are fewer than 200,000 clones, roughly 8% of which are singletons. What was sequenced was central memory CD4+ T cells from blood. Receptors originate from a man younger than 30 in good health.

As regards this clone: At one end, the junction sequence differs from germline, possibly due to a read error. Written as DNA, the CDR3 is TGCGCCAGCAGCCCCGAACTCATGACTAGGAGGCTCTTC. Protein product: CASSPELMTRRLF. The rearrangement joins TRBV5-1 to TRBJ2-1, with a possible D match to TRBD2 (6 bases). Germline V gene lookup returns CDR1 SGHRS and CDR2 YFSETQ. The CDR3 runs to 13 residues.

Comment on this clone: A read error may be the cause here, since a much bigger clone is one base away. This chain connects TRBV7-3 to TRBJ2-7, with 9 bases identical to TRBD2. The germline V gene encodes CDR1 SGHTA and CDR2 FQGTGA. The trim removed 5 bases at V and 3 bases at J, leaving 5 bases unmatched. CDR3 length equals 14 residues. Written as DNA, the CDR3 is TGTGCCAGCAGCGTAGGAGCGGGGGGCTACGAGCAGTACTTC. This encodes CASSVGAGGYEQYF. Supplemented by reference TRBV7-3 and TRBJ2-7, the full variable domain reads GAGVSQTPSNKVTEKGKYVELRCDPISGHTALYWYRQSLGQGPEFLIYFQGTGAADDSGLPNDRFFAVRPEGSVSTLKIQRTERGDSAVYLCASSVGAGGYEQYFGPGTRLTVT.

This clone was counted a few times. The rearrangement joins TRBV19 to TRBJ2-3; 14 bases fit TRBD2. With V trimmed by 4 bases and J by 4 bases, 10 bases remained unmatched. Germline assignment: CDR1 LNHDA and CDR2 SQIVND (reference sequence). There are 18 residues in the CDR3. CDR3 region: CASSSPWGTSGRSDTQYF. CDR3 in DNA: TGTGCCAGTAGTAGTCCGTGGGGGACTAGCGGGAGATCAGATACGCAGTATTTT.

In its sample, this clone was seen a few times. This chain links TRBV18 with TRBJ1-3; no reliable D call. CDR3 length equals 16 residues. Germline V lookup: CDR1 KGHSH, CDR2 LQKENI. V lost 5 bases and J 0 bases, leaving 14 bases between the germline ends. CDR3 loop: CASSTWSGNSGNTIYF. As DNA, the CDR3 is TGTGCCAGCTCAACCTGGTCGGGGAACTCTGGAAACACCATATATTTT. The complete variable domain, with remaining parts taken from reference TRBV18 and TRBJ1-3, reads NAGVMQNPRHLVRRRGQEARLRCSPMKGHSHVYWYRQLPEEGLKFMVYLQKENIIDESGMPKERFSAEFPKEGPSILRIQQVVRGDSAAYFCASSTWSGNSGNTIYFGEGSWLTVV.

In this sample, this clone turned up a few times. The V call is TRBV7-2, the J call TRBJ1-2; D gene unclear. Germline V CDR1 and CDR2: SGHTA, FQGNSA. The CDR3 is made up of 14 amino acids. With 1 base removed from V and 8 bases from J, the gap between germline ends came to 14 bases. CDR3 bases: TGTGCCAGCAGCTTAGTCGCTCAAGGCGGGGGCTACACCTTC. This sequence encodes CASSLVAQGGGYTF.

This clone was observed many times. The rearrangement uses TRBV29-1 and TRBJ1-5, with TRBD1 matching 9 bases. Germline assignment: CDR1 SQVTM and CDR2 ANQGSEA. The CDR3 has 14 residues. The J segment lost 3 bases and the V segment lost 4 bases, leaving 4 bases of the junction unmatched. CDR3 protein: CSVAGTGYNQPQHF. CDR3 in DNA: TGCAGCGTTGCCGGGACAGGGTACAATCAGCCCCAGCATTTT.

This clone was recorded a few times. The chain has TRBV28 and TRBJ2-1; 7 nucleotides line up with TRBD1. CDR3 length equals 15 residues. From germline, CDR1 is MDHEN and CDR2 SYDVKM. V dropped 5 bases and J dropped 2; count of bases not matched to a gene: 6. CDR3 nucleotides: TGTGCCAGCAGTCCCGACAGGGAGCCCTACAATGAGCAGTTCTTC. Residues: CASSPDREPYNEQFF.

The rearrangement joins TRBV19 to TRBJ1-1; D not certain. Germline CDR1 is LNHDA and CDR2 is SQIVND (reference sequence). V lost 4 bases, J lost 0 bases, and 12 bases lay in between. CDR3 length: 15 amino acids. CDR3 residues: CASSTSRRMNTEAFF. The CDR3 coding sequence is TGTGCCAGTAGTACCTCGCGGCGGATGAACACTGAAGCTTTCTTT.

This chain connects TRBV7-3 to TRBJ1-1; TRBD1 agrees at 8 bases. The CDR3 extends over 14 amino acids. V trimming: 4 bases; J trimming: 10 bases; junction bases outside the gene matches: 11. The germline gives CDR1 SGHTA, CDR2 FQGTGA. This CDR3 reads CASSSSGQGLVAFF. CDR3 DNA: TGTGCCAGCAGCTCATCTGGACAGGGTTTGGTAGCTTTCTTT.

In this sample, this clone turned up a few times. Other DNA sequences in this sample translate to the same CDR3. The chain recombines TRBV7-2 with TRBJ2-3; tentative D call: TRBD1 (5 bases). This CDR3 comprises 14 residues. Trimming took off 1 base at V and 5 bases at J, with 10 bases between the two ends. CDR1 is SGHTA, CDR2 FQGNSA, per germline. CDR3 in amino acids: CASSLGQGRDTQYF. CDR3 nucleotide sequence: TGTGCCAGCAGCTTAGGTCAGGGTAGAGATACGCAGTATTTT.

In this sample, this clone turned up a few times. The rearrangement links TRBV27 to TRBJ2-7; possibly TRBD1 for D (5 bases). CDR1 is MNHEY and CDR2 is SMNVEV in the germline V gene (reference sequence). V lost 3 bases and J 1 base, leaving 13 bases between the germline ends. The CDR3 loop spans 15 amino acids. The DNA of the CDR3 is TGTGCCAGCAGTTTGCAGGGCACAATTTCCTACGAGCAGTACTTC. Translated, it gives CASSLQGTISYEQYF.

This clone appeared a few times. The chain joins TRBV27 to TRBJ2-5; 13 bases map to TRBD2. The CDR3 has 14 amino acids. Germline V gene sequence: CDR1 MNHEY, CDR2 SMNVEV (reference sequence). The J segment lost 2 bases and the V segment lost 6 bases, leaving 0 bases of the junction unmatched. CDR3 region: CASRGLAGQETQYF. CDR3 sequence (DNA): TGTGCCAGCAGGGGACTAGCGGGACAAGAGACCCAGTACTTC.

This clone was found a few times. This chain links TRBV5-4 with TRBJ1-2; 8 bases fit TRBD1. Germline loops: CDR1 SGHNT, CDR2 YYREEE (reference sequence). The CDR3 covers 15 residues. V lost 0 bases, J lost 1 base, and 2 bases stayed unmatched. Here the CDR3 DNA reads TGTGCCAGCAGCTTGGTGACAGGGGTTAACTATGGCTACACCTTC. It codes for CASSLVTGVNYGYTF.

This clone was seen ten or more times. The V call is TRBV5-4, the J call TRBJ2-4; possible D gene TRBD2, 5 bases. The germline V and J ends were trimmed by 4 bases and 6 bases, with 14 bases remaining between them. Per the germline V gene, CDR1 is SGHNT and CDR2 is YYREEE (reference sequence). This CDR3 region has 14 residues. DNA of the CDR3: TGTGCCAGCAGCCCAGGACTTACGGGAAACATTCAGTACTTC. Translation: CASSPGLTGNIQYF.

This chain links TRBV7-2 with TRBJ2-1; TRBD2 matches 7 bases. The junction had 9 bases not matched to a gene; V was cut back by 1 base and J by 12 bases. This CDR3 is built from 14 residues. Germline V CDR1 and CDR2: SGHTA, FQGNSA. This chain's CDR3 is CASSLEIGKRGQFF. CDR3 DNA sequence: TGTGCCAGCAGCTTAGAGATCGGAAAGCGGGGGCAGTTCTTC.

This clone was observed a few times. The chain combines TRBV4-3 with TRBJ2-5; 10 bases agree with TRBD2. Per the germline V gene, CDR1 is LGHNA and CDR2 is YSLEER. This CDR3 has 15 residues. After removal of 4 bases from V and 4 bases from J, the junction contained 6 bases not matched to a gene. The CDR3 nucleotides are TGCGCCAGCAGCCCGGGACAGCGGGAGGGAGAGACCCAGTACTTC. Translation: CASSPGQREGETQYF.

The gene calls are TRBV5-4 and TRBJ1-4; 7 bases are shared with TRBD1. The germline CDR1 and CDR2 sequences are SGHNT and YYREEE (reference sequence). CDR3 length: 16 residues. With V trimmed by 4 bases and J by 8 bases, 14 bases remained unmatched. CDR3 nucleotide sequence: TGTGCCAGCAGCCGACAGGGAGCGGCTGATATGGAAAAACTGTTTTTT. Encoded protein: CASSRQGAADMEKLFF. Supplemented by reference TRBV5-4 and TRBJ1-4, the full variable domain reads ETGVTQSPTHLIKTRGQQVTLRCSSQSGHNTVSWYQQALGQGPQFIFQYYREEENGRGNFPPRFSGLQFPNYSSELNVNALELDDSALYLCASSRQGAADMEKLFFGSGTQLSVL.

This clone was counted a few times. The rearrangement joins TRBV7-2 to TRBJ2-7; the D gene is possibly TRBD1 (6 bases). The CDR3 is made up of 15 amino acids. Looked up from germline, CDR1 is SGHTA and CDR2 is FQGNSA. V lost 0 bases and J lost 1, with 10 bases in between. CDR3 DNA sequence: TGTGCCAGCAGCTTAGCTGGGGGCGCGTCCTACGAGCAGTACTTC. It yields the protein CASSLAGGASYEQYF.

There are a few counts of this clone. This chain uses TRBV6-6 with TRBJ2-2, with D unresolved. The CDR3 runs 16 residues. Germline lookup yields CDR1 MNHNY and CDR2 SVGAGI (reference sequence). CDR3 residues: CTATDSSAFYTGELFF. The CDR3 nucleotides read TGTACAGCAACGGATAGTTCGGCCTTCTACACCGGGGAGCTGTTTTTT.

This clone was detected many times. The chain recombines TRBV28 with TRBJ2-7; D might be TRBD2 (6 bases). The CDR3 spans 13 residues. V was cut by 7 bases and J by 7 bases, with 17 bases left in between. CDR1 and CDR2 (germline): MDHEN, SYDVKM. The CDR3 nucleotides are TGTGCCAGCATGGGCGGGACGCTCTCAGAGCAGTACTTC. It encodes CASMGGTLSEQYF.

The chain is built from TRBV2 and TRBJ1-4; no definite D call. This CDR3 has 14 residues. In germline, CDR1 is SNHLY, CDR2 FYNNEI. The V end was cut by 4 bases, the J end by 5 bases, with 11 bases between. The CDR3 DNA reads TGTGCCAGCAGTGGTCAGGTCCTAAATGAAAAACTGTTTTTT. Protein sequence: CASSGQVLNEKLFF.

A few counts support this clone. The J gene is TRBJ2-5, the V gene TRBV9, with D maybe TRBD2 (6 bases). V lost 0 bases to trimming and J lost 1 base, with 16 bases between them. Germline V CDR1 and CDR2: SGDLS, YYNGEE. This CDR3 contains 17 residues. The chain's CDR3 is CASSVGLQRAGQETQYF. In nucleotides, the CDR3 is TGTGCCAGCAGCGTAGGGTTACAGCGGGCGGGCCAAGAGACCCAGTACTTC.

This clone has more than one count but fewer than ten. This chain links TRBV5-1 with TRBJ2-3, with 8 nucleotides matching TRBD1. Trimming removed 0 bases from V and 3 bases from J; junction bases left unmatched: 6. The CDR3 spans 16 residues. Looked up from germline, CDR1 is SGHRS and CDR2 is YFSETQ. CDR3 nucleotides: TGCGCCAGCAGCTTGGATGGACAGGGTACTACAGATACGCAGTATTTT. Amino acids: CASSLDGQGTTDTQYF. The full variable domain, rest sourced from reference TRBV5-1 and TRBJ2-3, is KAGVTQTPRYLIKTRGQQVTLSCSPISGHRSVSWYQQTPGQGLQFLFEYFSETQRNKGNFPGRFSGRQFSNSRSEMNVSTLELGDSALYLCASSLDGQGTTDTQYFGPGTRLTVL.

This clone was observed a handful of times. The chain links TRBV7-2 to TRBJ1-2; a possible D gene is TRBD1 (5 bases). CDR1 and CDR2 (germline): SGHTA, FQGNSA. The CDR3 loop spans 16 amino acids. V dropped 0 bases and J dropped 6 bases, with 17 bases sitting between them. The CDR3 spells CASSLAGRGGEDGYTF. CDR3 DNA sequence: TGTGCCAGCAGCTTAGCTGGGCGGGGAGGGGAAGATGGCTACACCTTC.

This clone turned up a few times. The V and J genes are TRBV11-2 and TRBJ1-2, with D perhaps TRBD1 (6 bases). The CDR3 has 16 amino acids. Germline lookup yields CDR1 SGHAT and CDR2 FQNNGV. Between the trimmed V and J ends, which lost 5 bases and 4 bases, there was a span of 20 bases. The CDR3 sequence is CASSDTGWGRGYGYTF. In DNA, the CDR3 is TGTGCCAGCAGCGATACAGGGTGGGGAAGAGGCTATGGCTACACCTTC.